The clone carrying this TCR beta chain occurred once. V was trimmed by 2 bases and J by 6 bases, leaving 8 bases between them. CDR1 is SEHNR, CDR2 FQNEAQ, per germline (reference sequence). The length of the CDR3 is 12 residues. TCRdb ran MiXCR on the reads and lists one entry per CDR3 protein. The sample has about 530,000 distinct CDR3 sequences, approximately 26% seen once. The data belong to a study of T cell repertoires in cytomegalovirus infection. Study overall: Based on public TCR beta signatures, there were indications of CMV infection and of a matching HLA type.

Sample: PBMCs. The genes are TRBV7-9 and TRBJ2-7; D remains unclear. This clonotype was obtained from a human donor in good health (CMV status not recorded). Some clones in this sample may be carry-over from other donors' samples. The CDR3 sequence is CASSLSASEQYV. CDR3 nucleotide sequence: TGTGCCAGCAGCTTATCAGCCTCCGAGCAGTACGTC.